A selection of T cell receptor beta chains follows, all from one sample in a study of post-analysis software for immune sequencing data. Via MiXCR, TCRdb re-called the PCR reads, giving one row per CDR3 protein. The sample shows 750,000 to 950,000 distinct CDR3 sequences, under 70% of them seen only once. Sequences were obtained from blood. The receptors originated from a girl aged 10 to 17 with multiple sclerosis. CDR3s include the opening cysteine and the closing phenylalanine or tryptophan. A D gene is named only where the DNA matches it firmly. Clone size is given for some rows only: seen once, a few or many times, or a class if the clone is expanded.

v_gene	d_gene	abundance	j_gene	CDR3nt	CDR3aa
TRBV5-6	.	.	TRBJ2-1	TGTGCCAGCAGCTCGAGATTGCTACGCTTCGAAAGGGACCATTGGCAGTTCTTC	CASSSRLLRFERDHWQFF
TRBV2	.	.	TRBJ2-2	TGTGCCAGCCGCCGGGTGAGGGGCGCCGGGGAGCTGTTTTTT	CASRRVRGAGELFF
TRBV12-3/TRBV12-4	TRBD2	.	TRBJ2-1	TGTGCCAGCAGCCCCGGACTAGCGGGAGTGGGGGCCAATGAGCAGTTCTTC	CASSPGLAGVGANEQFF
TRBV7-2	.	many	TRBJ2-7	TGTGCCAGCAGCTTAGGCAGGACCTACGAGCAGTACTTC	CASSLGRTYEQYF
TRBV6-2/TRBV6-3	TRBD1	few	TRBJ2-2	TGTGCCAGCAGTTGGAATCCGGGACAGGGGAGTGACACCGGGGAGCTGTTTTTT	CASSWNPGQGSDTGELFF
TRBV6-5	.	.	TRBJ2-7	TGTGCCAGCAGTTACTCGGGCAGGGGTGGGGACGAGCAGTACTTC	CASSYSGRGGDEQYF
TRBV9	.	few	TRBJ2-7	TGTGCCAGCAGCCGATCATCTAGCAATCTTTACGAGCAGTACTTC	CASSRSSSNLYEQYF
TRBV5-5	.	.	TRBJ1-2	TGTGCCAGCAGCAGGAACGGCTATGGCTACACCTTC	CASSRNGYGYTF
TRBV12-3/TRBV12-4	.	.	TRBJ2-3	TGTGCCAGCAGGGAACCCAAAGGGGATACGCAGTATTTT	CASREPKGDTQYF
TRBV12-5	.	.	TRBJ2-7	TGTGCTAGTGGTTTGGTACGCGGCACACGCCTCTACGAGCAGTACTTC	CASGLVRGTRLYEQYF
TRBV14	.	.	TRBJ1-4	TGTGCCAGCAGCCAACCACCCTTTAATGAAAAACTGTTTTTT	CASSQPPFNEKLFF
TRBV29-1	TRBD2	.	TRBJ2-5	TGCAGCGGGGGCGCGGGTAGCGGGACCCAAGAGACCCAGTACTTC	CSGGAGSGTQETQYF
TRBV5-6	.	.	TRBJ1-1	TGTGCCAGCAGCTTGGGTTACAGGGTGAACACTGAAGCTTTCTTT	CASSLGYRVNTEAFF
TRBV14	TRBD1	once	TRBJ2-7	TGTGCCAGCAGCCACGGCGGGACAGGGCCCTACGGGCAGTACTTC	CASSHGGTGPYGQYF
TRBV5-1	.	.	TRBJ2-5	TGCGCCAGCAGCTTGGAAAGACAGGCAGGGGAGACCCAGTACTTC	CASSLERQAGETQYF
TRBV18	.	once	TRBJ2-4	TGTGCCAGCTCACGGGTAGACGGGAAAAACATTCAGTACTTC	CASSRVDGKNIQYF
TRBV2	.	few	TRBJ1-2	TGTGCCAGCAGCTGGACAGAGAACTATGGCTACACCTTC	CASSWTENYGYTF
TRBV27	.	.	TRBJ2-3	TGTGCCAGCAGTCTGAGCTATCGGACGGCGTCGTCCGATACGCAGTATTTT	CASSLSYRTASSDTQYF
TRBV29-1	.	few	TRBJ2-6	TGCAGCGTTGCGGCGGCTGGGGCCAACGTCCTGACTTTC	CSVAAAGANVLTF
TRBV14	TRBD2	.	TRBJ2-1	TGTGCCAGCAGCACCCGACGAGCGGGGATATACAATGAGCAGTTCTTC	CASSTRRAGIYNEQFF
TRBV12-5	TRBD2	.	TRBJ2-2	TGTGCTAGTGGTTTGGTAGGGACTAGCGGGGCCCAACGGAGGGGCACCGGGGAGCTGTTTTTT	CASGLVGTSGAQRRGTGELFF
TRBV7-9	TRBD2	few	TRBJ2-4	TGTGCCAGCAGCCTGGATAGCGGGAGTCAAAACATTCAGTACTTC	CASSLDSGSQNIQYF